These 25 T cell receptor beta chains were sequenced from one sample in a study of molecular identifiers for immune sequencing clone quantification. TCRdb reanalysed the PCR reads using MiXCR and keeps one entry per CDR3 protein. The table lists approximately 680,000 distinct CDR3 sequences, approximately 24% of them singletons. Sequencing was done on a sample of naive CD8+ T cells from blood, with Jurkat cell RNA spiked in. Subset indicated: FACS-sorted CD8+CD4-CCR7+CD45RA+ naive T cells. These receptor sequences come from a human donor in good health. Some libraries in this study had Jurkat cell RNA spiked in.

V and J are TRBV7-9 and TRBJ1-1, with D possibly being TRBD1 (5 bases). Trimming took off 7 bases at V and 6 bases at J, with 15 bases between the two ends. CDR3 size: 13 residues. Per the germline V gene, CDR1 is SEHNR and CDR2 is FQNEAQ (reference sequence). CDR3 sequence reads: CASTNTGEPEAFF. DNA for the CDR3: TGTGCCAGCACCAATACGGGGGAGCCTGAAGCTTTCTTT.

As to this clonotype: Possible read error: a much larger clone is one base away. The chain employs TRBV4-2 and TRBJ2-7; 7 bases line up with TRBD1. The germline V gene encodes CDR1 LGHNA and CDR2 YNFKEQ. The CDR3 extends over 16 amino acids. The CDR3 DNA follows: TGTGGCAGCAGCCATGATCCCGGGACAGCGGCCTACGAGCAGTACTTC. It translates to CGSSHDPGTAAYEQYF.

This clonotype came up many times. This chain links TRBV4-3 with TRBJ2-5; TRBD1 is a possible D gene (5 bases). The CDR3 extends over 13 amino acids. Trimming took off 6 bases at V and 9 bases at J, with 17 bases between the two ends. Per germline, CDR1 LGHNA and CDR2 YSLEER. This chain's CDR3 is CASSPGQGEAQYF. The CDR3 DNA sequence: TGCGCCAGCAGTCCGGGTCAGGGTGAGGCCCAGTACTTC.

There are a few counts of this clonotype. The V and J genes are TRBV20-1 and TRBJ2-1, with 9 bases aligning to TRBD1. Losses at the gene ends were 2 bases for V and 2 bases for J; bases not matched to a gene: 4. Per germline, CDR1 DFQATT and CDR2 SNEGSKA (reference sequence). CDR3 length: 15 amino acids. The CDR3 region has the DNA TGCAGTGCTAGAAGGACAGGGGAAGCCTACAATGAGCAGTTCTTC. Amino acids: CSARRTGEAYNEQFF.

A remark on this clonotype: A much more abundant neighbour one base away suggests this may be a read error. The chain uses TRBV10-3 and TRBJ2-3; D is unresolved. This CDR3 has 14 amino acids. V lost 2 bases to trimming and J lost 2 bases, with 8 bases between them. CDR1 and CDR2 from the germline V gene are ENHRY and SYGVKD. CDR3 coding DNA: TGTGCCATCAGTGAGAACGGCTACACAGATACGCAGTATTTT. It codes for CAISENGYTDTQYF.

This clonotype was observed a handful of times. The J gene is TRBJ2-7, the V gene TRBV27; D is undetermined. Germline-derived CDR1 and CDR2 are MNHEY and SMNVEV (reference sequence). There are 16 residues in the CDR3. V lost 5 bases to trimming and J lost 1 base, with 18 bases between them. This CDR3 is CASSLVEPTGSYEQYF. CDR3 bases: TGTGCCAGCAGTCTAGTTGAGCCGACGGGTTCCTACGAGCAGTACTTC.

This clonotype was observed a handful of times. The chain is built from TRBV6-6 and TRBJ2-1; D is possibly TRBD2 (5 bases). V was cut by 4 bases and J by 12 bases, with 13 bases left in between. Germline lookup yields CDR1 MNHNY and CDR2 SVGAGI (reference sequence). The CDR3 is 12 residues long. DNA of the CDR3: TGTGCCAGCAGTTTCCTGACTAACGGGCAGTTCTTC. Its protein product is CASSFLTNGQFF.

The chain joins TRBV13 to TRBJ2-1; possible D gene TRBD1, 5 bases. V shed 10 bases and J shed 2 bases, with 12 bases lying between them. CDR3 size: 13 residues. The germline V gene encodes CDR1 PRHDT and CDR2 FYEKMQ (reference sequence). The CDR3 DNA is TGTGCCACCGAAGTGACAGCCTACAATGAGCAGTTCTTC. This gives the protein CATEVTAYNEQFF.

The J gene is TRBJ2-3, the V gene TRBV12-3 or TRBV12-4; 9 bases line up with TRBD2. The CDR3 runs 17 residues. V lost 0 bases, J lost 5 bases, and 9 bases stayed unmatched. Here the CDR3 reads CASSLALGGGALDTQYF. The CDR3 bases are TGTGCCAGCAGTTTAGCGCTGGGCGGGGGGGCACTAGATACGCAGTATTTT.

There are many counts of this clonotype. This chain uses TRBV4-1 with TRBJ2-3; 10 bases map to TRBD1. V shed 1 base and J 5 bases; nucleotides not matched to a gene: 6. The germline gives CDR1 MGHRA, CDR2 YSYEKL. The CDR3 consists of 16 residues. CDR3 in amino acids: CASSQVGQGFGDTQYF. CDR3 nucleotide sequence: TGCGCCAGCAGCCAAGTGGGACAGGGGTTTGGAGATACGCAGTATTTT.

This clonotype has a count of ten or more. This sequence joins TRBV30 and TRBJ2-7; TRBD1 matches at 9 bases. The CDR3 is 14 amino acids. Germline-derived CDR1 and CDR2 are GTSNPN and SVGIG (reference sequence). V lost 1 base and J lost 5; bases outside the gene matches: 6. CDR3 DNA: TGTGCCTGGAGTGACGGGACAGGGTTCCACGAGCAGTACTTC. Protein sequence: CAWSDGTGFHEQYF.

This clonotype was seen many times. The chain couples TRBV6-2 or TRBV6-3 to TRBJ2-3; D is unresolved. CDR1 is MNHEY and CDR2 is SVGEGT in the germline V gene. CDR3 size: 11 residues. V dropped 7 bases and J dropped 6 bases, with 8 bases sitting between them. DNA of the CDR3: TGTGCCAGCACCTTCTCGGATACGCAGTATTTT. The encoded protein is CASTFSDTQYF.

The rearrangement uses TRBV10-2 and TRBJ1-1; D is uncertain. The CDR3 extends over 15 amino acids. Looked up from germline, CDR1 is WSHSY and CDR2 is SAAADI. Trimming pared 3 bases from V and 4 bases from J, leaving 15 bases between. CDR3 residues: CASSEDAWTSTEAFF. The CDR3 nucleotides read TGCGCCAGCAGTGAAGACGCGTGGACGAGCACTGAAGCTTTCTTT.

This clonotype was counted many times. In nucleotides, the CDR3 is TGTGCCAGCCTACTGACAGTGTCAGATACGCAGTATTTT. Its translation is CASLLTVSDTQYF. V and J are TRBV6-1 and TRBJ2-3, with D tentatively TRBD1 (5 bases). Trimming cost V 8 bases and J 4 bases, with 13 bases left between them. The CDR3 totals 13 residues. Germline V lookup: CDR1 MNHNS, CDR2 SASEGT.

Many counts were recorded for this clonotype. V usage is TRBV12-3 or TRBV12-4 and J usage is TRBJ2-7; TRBD2 matches 9 bases. This CDR3 is built from 16 residues. J gave up 4 bases and V 5 bases, and 12 bases lay outside the gene matches. The CDR3 DNA is TGTGCCAGCAGTCCCCCGCGAGTGGCGGGAGGGTACGAGCAGTACTTC. The encoded protein is CASSPPRVAGGYEQYF.

With regard to this clonotype: This could be a read error, since a much larger clone is one nucleotide away. This sequence joins TRBV6-5 and TRBJ2-3; D call uncertain. CDR1 and CDR2 (germline): MNHEY, SVGAGI. V was trimmed by 5 bases and J by 0 bases, leaving 12 bases between them. There are 15 residues in the CDR3. The CDR3 loop reads CASSVTDFSTDTQYF. CDR3 DNA sequence: TGTGCCAGCAGTGTGACCGATTTTAGCACAGATACGCAGTATTTT.

V gene TRBV4-1 combines with J gene TRBJ2-5, with D unresolved. Germline lookup yields CDR1 MGHRA and CDR2 YSYEKL. This CDR3 comprises 13 residues. The germline V and J ends were trimmed by 3 bases and 3 bases, with 8 bases remaining between them. CDR3 sequence reads: CASSQGWKETQYF. The CDR3 nucleotides are TGCGCCAGCAGCCAGGGCTGGAAAGAGACCCAGTACTTC.

Only one count was recorded for this clonotype. The junction shows a germline mismatch at one end, possibly a read error. This rearrangement joins TRBV12-3 or TRBV12-4 to TRBJ2-5, with D perhaps TRBD2 (5 bases). This CDR3 is built from 13 residues. CDR3 amino acids: CASSLGGLENQYF. In DNA, the CDR3 is TGTGCCAGCAGCCTAGGCGGGCTGGAGAACCAGTACTTC.

The genes are TRBV12-3 or TRBV12-4 and TRBJ2-7; TRBD2 aligns across 14 bases. After removal of 6 bases from V and 3 bases from J, the junction contained 19 bases not matched to a gene. The CDR3 sequence is 20 residues long. The CDR3: CASRAPRRTSGGNFNYEQYF. DNA of the CDR3: TGTGCCAGCAGAGCCCCCAGAAGGACTAGCGGGGGGAACTTCAACTACGAGCAGTACTTC.

This clonotype was recorded at least ten times. This chain's CDR3 is CASSLGTGGSYEQYF. The CDR3 region has the DNA TGTGCCAGCAGCCTAGGGACAGGGGGATCCTACGAGCAGTACTTC. The chain employs TRBV7-9 and TRBJ2-7; 11 bases are shared with TRBD1. This CDR3 is 15 amino acids long. CDR1 is SEHNR and CDR2 is FQNEAQ in the germline V gene (reference sequence). The ends lost 5 bases at V and 1 base at J; junction bases unmatched: 4.

V and J are TRBV10-3 and TRBJ2-7; 10 bases line up with TRBD1. The V and J ends lost 6 bases and 1 base, in that order; junction bases with no gene match: 12. The CDR3 extends over 17 amino acids. Germline V CDR1 and CDR2: ENHRY, SYGVKD. The CDR3: CAISSGTGDQFSYEQYF. CDR3 in DNA: TGTGCCATCAGCTCCGGGACAGGGGATCAATTTTCCTACGAGCAGTACTTC.

The chain combines TRBV5-4 with TRBJ2-7; D is possibly TRBD1 or TRBD2 (6 bases each). The CDR3 has 15 amino acids. The germline V gene has CDR1 SGHNT and CDR2 YYREEE (reference sequence). The V and J ends lost 4 bases and 6 bases respectively, with 20 bases between them. Written as DNA, the CDR3 is TGTGCCAGCAGCCCTCGGGGGCCTCGCGGCTCCGAGCAGTACTTC. Translation: CASSPRGPRGSEQYF.

The rearrangement joins TRBV3-1 to TRBJ1-4; maybe TRBD1 (6 bases). The V end was cut by 3 bases, the J end by 4 bases, with 15 bases between. CDR3 size: 16 residues. Per the germline V gene, CDR1 is LGHDT and CDR2 is YNNKEL (reference sequence). For the CDR3, the DNA is TGTGCCAGCAGCCAGGGGTATGACAGGCTTAATGAAAAACTGTTTTTT. As protein: CASSQGYDRLNEKLFF.

This clonotype was counted a few times. Since a much larger clone is just one base distant, this may be a read error. V gene TRBV29-1 combines with J gene TRBJ2-2; tentative D call: TRBD2 (6 bases). Trimming shortened V by 6 bases and J by 2 bases, and 10 bases separated the two germline ends. This CDR3 has 13 residues. In germline, CDR1 is SQVTM, CDR2 ANQGSEA. Written as DNA, the CDR3 is TGCAGCGTCGGGAGTGTTAACACCGGGGAGCTGTTTTTT. It yields the protein CSVGSVNTGELFF.

In its sample, this clonotype was seen a few times. The CDR3 reads CAWDSLAASQETQYF. Here the CDR3 DNA reads TGTGCCTGGGACTCCCTAGCGGCCTCCCAAGAGACCCAGTACTTC. The rearrangement joins TRBV30 to TRBJ2-5, with 7 nucleotides matching TRBD2. This CDR3 region has 15 residues. From germline, CDR1 is GTSNPN and CDR2 SVGIG (reference sequence). V shed 5 bases, J shed 1 base, and the junction held 10 bases outside the gene matches.